A single sample is the source of the 13 T cell receptor beta chains below, sequenced in a study of shared clonotypes between healthy human individuals. Naive CD8 isolation took CD45RO-negative cells positively selected for CCR7 and excluded terminally differentiated effector memory CD45RA+ cells. Assay: immunoSEQ multiplex PCR; the TCRdb copy retains only in-frame clones and omits some. The sample lists roughly 2 million clones, about 95% occurring once. Material for sequencing was naive CD8+ T cells sorted from blood. These receptors all stem from a man between 18 and 29 years old in good health.

The table lists this clone with a count of one. The chain links TRBV7-6 to TRBJ1-2, with a weak D call TRBD1 (6 bases). Trimming pared 8 bases from V and 6 bases from J, leaving 16 bases between. Germline V lookup: CDR1 SGHVS, CDR2 FNYEAQ. The CDR3 extends over 13 amino acids. The CDR3 spells CASWSGDRDGYTF. The DNA of the CDR3 is TGTGCCAGCTGGTCAGGGGATAGGGATGGCTACACCTTC.

V is TRBV7-9 and J is TRBJ1-1, with 7 positions matching TRBD1. The junction had 7 bases not matched to a gene; V was cut back by 5 bases and J by 1 base. The length of the CDR3 is 15 residues. The germline gives CDR1 SEHNR, CDR2 FQNEAQ (reference sequence). As DNA, the CDR3 is TGTGCCAGCAGCACCTACAGGGGCACGAACACTGAAGCTTTCTTT. Protein: CASSTYRGTNTEAFF.

The chain combines TRBV2 with TRBJ2-7; D may be TRBD2 (5 bases). This CDR3 region has 12 residues. The germline gives CDR1 SNHLY, CDR2 FYNNEI. V dropped 3 bases and J dropped 10 bases, with 13 bases sitting between them. The CDR3 region is CASSDGGSPQYF. The CDR3 bases are TGTGCCAGCAGTGATGGAGGTTCCCCCCAGTACTTC.

J is TRBJ2-2 and V is TRBV2; D unresolved. The CDR3 is 16 residues long. The ends were cut back, 7 bases at V and 4 bases at J, with 19 bases in the middle. Per the germline V gene, CDR1 is SNHLY and CDR2 is FYNNEI. DNA of the CDR3: TGTGCCAGCACCCCGACTGGCGGTTGGTCCACCGGGGAGCTGTTTTTT. It is translated as CASTPTGGWSTGELFF. Complete variable domain (other parts from reference TRBV2 and TRBJ2-2): EPEVTQTPSHQVTQMGQEVILRCVPISNHLYFYWYRQILGQKVEFLVSFYNNEISEKSEIFDDQFSVERPDGSNFTLKIRSTKLEDSAMYFCASTPTGGWSTGELFFGEGSRLTVL.

The chain recombines TRBV5-5 with TRBJ2-7; 8 nucleotides match TRBD2. V lost 0 bases and J lost 4; bases outside the gene matches: 6. The germline CDR1 and CDR2 sequences are SGHKS and YYEKEE (reference sequence). The CDR3 sequence is 15 residues long. The CDR3 nucleotides read TGTGCCAGCAGCTTGGCTTTAGCGGGGTTATACGAGCAGTACTTC. Translated, it gives CASSLALAGLYEQYF.

This chain connects TRBV15 to TRBJ2-7; D is possibly TRBD2 (5 bases). The CDR3 contains 17 residues. V was trimmed by 0 bases and J by 2 bases, leaving 17 bases between them. Germline values: CDR1 LNHNV, CDR2 YYDKDF (reference sequence). The CDR3 spells CATSRDLVDYNPYEQYF. DNA for the CDR3: TGTGCCACCAGCAGAGATCTGGTAGACTATAATCCCTACGAGCAGTACTTC.

V usage is TRBV6-6 and J usage is TRBJ1-2; TRBD1 aligns across 7 bases. Germline V lookup: CDR1 MNHNY, CDR2 SVGAGI (reference sequence). The CDR3 has 13 residues. J lost 5 bases, V lost 6 bases, and 6 bases had no gene match. As DNA, the CDR3 is TGTGCCAGCAGCAAAGGACAGGAGTATGGCTACACCTTC. Its protein is CASSKGQEYGYTF.

V gene TRBV5-1 combines with J gene TRBJ1-2, with D perhaps TRBD1 (5 bases). The V gene's germline CDR1 is SGHRS and CDR2 YFSETQ. This CDR3 is 16 amino acids long. Between the trimmed V and J ends, which lost 3 bases and 2 bases, there was a span of 17 bases. CDR3 sequence (DNA): TGCGCCAGCAGCTCGATCGGAACAGGAAAGAACTATGGCTACACCTTC. Translated: CASSSIGTGKNYGYTF.

The chain employs TRBV7-2 and TRBJ2-7; D is perhaps TRBD1 or TRBD2 (5 bases each). The CDR3 is made up of 13 amino acids. V dropped 6 bases and J dropped 6 bases, with 15 bases sitting between them. Germline CDR1 SGHTA, CDR2 FQGNSA. The CDR3, as DNA: TGTGCCAGCAGACGGGACCTTTGGAGCGAGCAGTACTTC. Protein: CASRRDLWSEQYF.

This clone was observed a single time. This sample includes further DNA sequences coding for the same CDR3. This rearrangement joins TRBV7-9 to TRBJ2-7; tentatively, D is TRBD1 (5 bases). The CDR3 totals 14 residues. Per the germline V gene, CDR1 is SEHNR and CDR2 is FQNEAQ (reference sequence). The V end was cut by 1 base, the J end by 4 bases, with 11 bases between. The CDR3: CASSLDSRAYEQYF. The CDR3 DNA reads as TGTGCCAGCAGCTTAGATTCCAGGGCTTACGAGCAGTACTTC.

CDR3 bases: TGTGCCAGCAGCTTAGTCATGTCATGGAATGTCGGGGAGCTGTTTTTT. This encodes CASSLVMSWNVGELFF. This rearrangement joins TRBV11-1 to TRBJ2-2, with no clear D. V was pared by 1 base and J by 7 bases, with 16 bases between. The CDR3 extends over 16 amino acids. Germline V gene data show CDR1 as SGHAT and CDR2 as FQDESV (reference sequence). Drawing the rest from reference TRBV11-1 and TRBJ2-2, the complete variable domain is EAEVAQSPRYKITEKSQAVAFWCDPISGHATLYWYRQILGQGPELLVQFQDESVVDDSQLPKDRFSAERLKGVDSTLKIQPAELGDSAMYLCASSLVMSWNVGELFFGEGSRLTVL.

The V and J genes are TRBV5-4 and TRBJ2-7, with 7 bases that match TRBD2. Per the germline V gene, CDR1 is SGHNT and CDR2 is YYREEE (reference sequence). V lost 1 base to trimming and J lost 3 bases; unmatched junction nucleotides: 13. This CDR3 comprises 17 residues. CDR3 protein: CASSLLGSASGDYEQYF. The CDR3 DNA is TGTGCCAGCAGCTTGTTAGGTTCGGCTAGCGGAGACTACGAGCAGTACTTC. The variable domain in full, with the rest retrieved from reference TRBV5-4 and TRBJ2-7, is ETGVTQSPTHLIKTRGQQVTLRCSSQSGHNTVSWYQQALGQGPQFIFQYYREEENGRGNFPPRFSGLQFPNYSSELNVNALELDDSALYLCASSLLGSASGDYEQYFGPGTRLTVT.

The chain joins TRBV7-9 to TRBJ2-2, with TRBD1 matching over 7 bases. The ends lost 5 bases at V and 0 bases at J; junction bases unmatched: 6. CDR3 length: 16 residues. CDR1 and CDR2 (germline): SEHNR, FQNEAQ (reference sequence). CDR3 nucleotide sequence: TGTGCCAGCAGCCCCTGGACAGGACCGAACACCGGGGAGCTGTTTTTT. Its protein is CASSPWTGPNTGELFF.